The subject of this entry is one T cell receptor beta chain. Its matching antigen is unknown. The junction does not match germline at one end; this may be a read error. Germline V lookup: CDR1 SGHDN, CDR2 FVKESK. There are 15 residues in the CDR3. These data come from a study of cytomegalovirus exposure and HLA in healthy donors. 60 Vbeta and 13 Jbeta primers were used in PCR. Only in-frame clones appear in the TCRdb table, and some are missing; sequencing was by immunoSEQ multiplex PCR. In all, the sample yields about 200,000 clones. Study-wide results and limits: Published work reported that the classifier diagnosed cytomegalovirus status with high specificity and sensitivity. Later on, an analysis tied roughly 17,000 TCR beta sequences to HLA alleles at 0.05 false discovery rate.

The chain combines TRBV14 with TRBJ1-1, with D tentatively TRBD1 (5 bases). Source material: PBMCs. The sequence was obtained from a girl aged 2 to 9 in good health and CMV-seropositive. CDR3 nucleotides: TGTGCCAGCAGCCAAGCCCAGGGAGGGAACGCTGAAGCTTTCTTT. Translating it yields CASSQAQGGNAEAFF.